One and the same sample provided the 25 T cell receptor beta chains below, sequenced in a study of T cell responses to AZD1222 COVID-19 vaccine. Produced via immunoSEQ multiplex PCR; TCRdb's table is partial and in-frame only. The repertoire holds over 95,000 clones, with roughly 88% as singletons. Sequencing was performed on peripheral blood, taken on day 0 of AZD1222 vaccination. The receptor source for this set is an adult in good health.

The V gene is TRBV29-1, the J gene TRBJ1-2, with D perhaps matching TRBD1 (5 bases). The V end lost 7 bases, the J end lost 8 bases, and 20 bases lay between the germline ends. CDR1 and CDR2 from the germline V gene are SQVTM and ANQGSEA. The length of the CDR3 is 13 residues. This CDR3 is CSGASGTCWGYTF. The CDR3 bases are TGCAGCGGGGCTTCCGGGACGTGCTGGGGCTACACCTTC.

The chain employs TRBV5-1 and TRBJ2-1, with 11 nucleotides matching TRBD2. The CDR3 is 15 residues long. V was pared by 1 base and J by 5 bases, with 2 bases of the junction left unmatched. Looked up from germline, CDR1 is SGHRS and CDR2 is YFSETQ. The CDR3 sequence is CASSLRLAGNNEQFF. The DNA of the CDR3 is TGCGCCAGCAGCTTGCGACTAGCGGGGAACAATGAGCAGTTCTTC.

The chain is built from TRBV4-3 and TRBJ2-7; D unresolved. CDR1 and CDR2 (germline): LGHNA, YSLEER. The CDR3 is made up of 14 amino acids. V was shortened by 1 base and J by 1 base, with 8 bases between the two germline ends. In DNA, the CDR3 is TGCGCCAGCAGCCAAGCTCCGCATTCCTACGAGCAGTACTTC. Its translation is CASSQAPHSYEQYF.

The chain has TRBV27 and TRBJ1-4; 7 bases match TRBD1. This CDR3 is 15 amino acids long. Losses at the gene ends were 4 bases for V and 8 bases for J; bases not matched to a gene: 10. In germline, CDR1 is MNHEY, CDR2 SMNVEV (reference sequence). This CDR3 reads CASSSSQGKREKLFF. CDR3 DNA sequence: TGTGCCAGCAGTTCGTCACAGGGGAAAAGAGAAAAACTGTTTTTT.

The chain has TRBV2 and TRBJ1-4; 8 bases match TRBD1. The junction had 2 bases not matched to a gene; V was cut back by 3 bases and J by 8 bases. This CDR3 comprises 13 residues. In germline, CDR1 is SNHLY, CDR2 FYNNEI. In DNA, the CDR3 is TGTGCCAGCAGTGAGGGGACAGGCGAAAAACTGTTTTTT. It translates to CASSEGTGEKLFF.

This chain connects TRBV5-1 to TRBJ2-3; D might be TRBD2 (6 bases). The V gene's germline CDR1 is SGHRS and CDR2 YFSETQ. The CDR3 runs 15 residues. V was pared by 9 bases and J by 0 bases, with 17 bases between. The CDR3 reads CATSGTSLSTDTQYF. DNA for the CDR3: TGCGCCACCTCCGGGACTTCTCTCAGCACAGATACGCAGTATTTT.

The gene calls are TRBV30 and TRBJ2-5, with 8 bases that match TRBD2. Germline values: CDR1 GTSNPN, CDR2 SVGIG (reference sequence). V trimming: 3 bases; J trimming: 0 bases; junction bases outside the gene matches: 24. The CDR3 has 21 amino acids. CDR3 DNA sequence: TGTGCCTGGAGCGTTTACTTCGGGACTAGTATGTGGATCAGGTACCAAGAGACCCAGTACTTC. It codes for CAWSVYFGTSMWIRYQETQYF.

The chain is built from TRBV20-1 and TRBJ1-2, with D tentatively TRBD1 (6 bases). Germline V gene sequence: CDR1 DFQATT, CDR2 SNEGSKA (reference sequence). The V gene lost 6 bases and the J gene lost 7 bases, with 12 bases spanning the gap. The CDR3 has 11 residues. DNA for the CDR3: TGCAGTGCAAATCCAGGGGTTGGCTACACCTTC. Its translation is CSANPGVGYTF.

DNA for the CDR3: TGCAGCGTTGGGGGATTACTCAGGGACCGGGAGGAAAAACTGTTTTTT. It codes for CSVGGLLRDREEKLFF. The chain carries TRBV29-1 and TRBJ1-4; tentative D call: TRBD1 (5 bases). From germline, CDR1 is SQVTM and CDR2 ANQGSEA. This CDR3 spans 16 amino acids. Trimming left V 4 bases short and J 8 bases short, with 23 bases between. The full variable domain, completed using reference TRBV29-1 and TRBJ1-4, is SAVISQKPSRDICQRGTSLTIQCQVDSQVTMMFWYRQQPGQSLTLIATANQGSEATYESGFVIDKFPISRPNLTFSTLTVSNMSPEDSSIYLCSVGGLLRDREEKLFFGSGTQLSVL.

This chain joins TRBV12-3 or TRBV12-4 and TRBJ2-3; D gene ambiguous. Trimming removed 7 bases from V and 1 base from J, with 9 bases in between. The length of the CDR3 is 13 residues. The CDR3 here is CASTVPGTDTQYF. The CDR3 coding sequence is TGTGCCAGCACGGTGCCAGGCACAGATACGCAGTATTTT.

V usage is TRBV5-1 and J usage is TRBJ1-1; D unresolved. Trimming took 3 bases from V and 0 from J, leaving 12 bases between them. CDR1 and CDR2 from the germline V gene are SGHRS and YFSETQ. The CDR3 has 15 residues. The CDR3 region is CASSWFAELNTEAFF. CDR3 nucleotides: TGCGCCAGCAGCTGGTTTGCGGAACTGAACACTGAAGCTTTCTTT.

V is TRBV25-1 and J is TRBJ2-7, with TRBD1 matching over 10 bases. The CDR3 has 15 residues. The junction had 5 bases not matched to a gene; V was cut back by 2 bases and J by 4 bases. Looked up from germline, CDR1 is MGHDK and CDR2 is SYGVNS. The CDR3 DNA is TGTGCCAGCAGTGAACCGGGACAGGGGAAATACGAGCAGTACTTC. Its protein is CASSEPGQGKYEQYF.

The chain is built from TRBV6-5 and TRBJ1-1, with 7 bases fitting TRBD1. The CDR3 covers 15 residues. Germline assignment: CDR1 MNHEY and CDR2 SVGAGI. V gave up 3 bases and J gave up 3 bases; unmatched junction bases: 7. Here the CDR3 DNA reads TGTGCCAGCAGTTATCCCAGGGGGAAGGACACTGAAGCTTTCTTT. Translating gives CASSYPRGKDTEAFF.

This clone was recorded once. V gene TRBV12-3 or TRBV12-4 combines with J gene TRBJ1-1; perhaps TRBD1 as D (6 bases). This CDR3 contains 10 residues. V lost 6 bases to trimming and J lost 8 bases, with 7 bases between them. This CDR3 is CASSGTEAFF. Written as DNA, the CDR3 is TGTGCCAGCAGCGGGACAGAAGCTTTCTTT.

The V and J genes are TRBV18 and TRBJ2-7; 10 positions match TRBD1. Trimming removed 1 base from V and 5 bases from J; junction bases left unmatched: 8. CDR1 KGHSH and CDR2 LQKENI come from the germline V gene. This CDR3 has 16 residues. DNA of the CDR3: TGTGCCAGCTCACCACTCGCGGGACAGGGGCGGAACGAGCAGTACTTC. Protein: CASSPLAGQGRNEQYF.

The rearrangement links TRBV30 to TRBJ2-7; 11 bases line up with TRBD2. The CDR3 extends over 16 amino acids. Trimming at V came to 2 bases and at J to 3 bases, leaving 9 bases not matched to a gene. Germline V gene data show CDR1 as GTSNPN and CDR2 as SVGIG (reference sequence). The CDR3 here is CAWSTSGSILSYEQYF. CDR3 in DNA: TGTGCCTGGAGTACTAGCGGGAGTATCTTGAGCTACGAGCAGTACTTC.

This chain uses TRBV24-1 with TRBJ2-7, with 7 bases identical to TRBD1. V shed 3 bases, J shed 6 bases, and the junction held 10 bases outside the gene matches. The length of the CDR3 is 15 residues. The germline CDR1 and CDR2 sequences are KGHDR and SFDVKD. The chain's CDR3 is CATSDPPTGMFEQYF. In nucleotides, the CDR3 is TGTGCCACCAGTGATCCCCCGACAGGGATGTTCGAGCAGTACTTC.

The chain employs TRBV6-5 and TRBJ1-1; D is unresolved. Trimming shortened V by 0 bases and J by 5 bases, and 16 bases separated the two germline ends. CDR1 is MNHEY, CDR2 SVGAGI, per germline. The CDR3 runs 16 residues. CDR3: CASSYSNAGVGTEAFF. The CDR3 coding sequence is TGTGCCAGCAGTTACTCGAACGCGGGAGTCGGGACTGAAGCTTTCTTT.

This chain connects TRBV4-3 to TRBJ2-5; D ambiguous. The germline V gene encodes CDR1 LGHNA and CDR2 YSLEER. V lost 4 bases and J 13 bases, leaving 28 bases between the germline ends. The CDR3 consists of 16 residues. CDR3 nucleotide sequence: TGCGCCAGCAGCCTAGCTTTTAAACGGAATAGGCCTAACTCGTACTTC. Amino acids: CASSLAFKRNRPNSYF.

This CDR3 reads CASSRGTGPSNQPQHF. CDR3 sequence (DNA): TGTGCCAGCAGCCGAGGGACAGGGCCTAGCAATCAGCCCCAGCATTTT. The rearrangement joins TRBV28 to TRBJ1-5; 9 nucleotides match TRBD1. V shed 6 bases, J shed 0 bases, and the junction held 6 bases outside the gene matches. Germline V gene data show CDR1 as MDHEN and CDR2 as SYDVKM. The CDR3 covers 16 residues.

This clone appeared a single time. The chain uses TRBV9 and TRBJ1-6; 8 nucleotides match TRBD1. Germline trimming cut 0 bases from V and 7 bases from J; bases unmatched to any gene: 0. There are 14 residues in the CDR3. CDR1 SGDLS and CDR2 YYNGEE come from the germline V gene. The CDR3 bases are TGTGCCAGCAGCGTAGCAGGGGGCAATTCACCCCTCCACTTT. This gives the protein CASSVAGGNSPLHF.

This chain links TRBV11-2 with TRBJ1-5, with D tentatively TRBD1 (5 bases). CDR3 length: 14 amino acids. Germline V gene lookup returns CDR1 SGHAT and CDR2 FQNNGV. Trimming took 3 bases from V and 6 from J, leaving 12 bases between them. CDR3 in amino acids: CASSLSRDGQPQHF. In DNA form, the CDR3 reads TGTGCCAGCAGCTTGAGTCGGGACGGTCAGCCCCAGCATTTT.

The chain has TRBV18 and TRBJ1-5; D remains ambiguous. The CDR3 has 14 residues. The germline gives CDR1 KGHSH, CDR2 LQKENI. V lost 4 bases and J 8 bases, leaving 15 bases between the germline ends. DNA for the CDR3: TGTGCCAGCTCACAATACGGAGGGAGCGAGCCCCAGCATTTT. Translated, it gives CASSQYGGSEPQHF.

The chain joins TRBV28 to TRBJ1-6; D might be TRBD1 (5 bases). Germline assignment: CDR1 MDHEN and CDR2 SYDVKM. This CDR3 comprises 14 residues. Trimming removed 3 bases at V and 7 bases at J, with 10 bases between. Here the CDR3 DNA reads TGTGCCAGCAGTTTGGAAGGGGTGAATTCACCCCTCCACTTT. Its translation: CASSLEGVNSPLHF.

This chain uses TRBV19 with TRBJ2-1; no clear D. The CDR3 extends over 15 amino acids. Trimming shortened V by 5 bases and J by 0 bases, and 11 bases separated the two germline ends. CDR1 is LNHDA, CDR2 SQIVND, per germline (reference sequence). CDR3 sequence reads: CASSLEENSYNEQFF. The CDR3, as DNA: TGTGCCAGTAGTCTCGAGGAGAACTCCTACAATGAGCAGTTCTTC.